Listed here are 6 T cell receptor beta chains from one sample, sequenced in a study of blood T cell repertoires in COVID-19. This table comes from immunoSEQ multiplex PCR, and its TCRdb copy is limited to in-frame clones, with some not included. Seen here are about 310,000 clones, 80% to 90% observed once, and the top ten hold 6.5% to 9.5%. Sequencing was carried out using peripheral blood. These receptors were obtained from a woman aged 45-60 years who had recovered from COVID-19.

This chain joins TRBV15 and TRBJ2-3; no firm D call. This CDR3 contains 13 residues. V was shortened by 0 bases and J by 6 bases, with 7 bases between the two germline ends. The germline V gene has CDR1 LNHNV and CDR2 YYDKDF (reference sequence). For the CDR3, the DNA is TGTGCCACCAGCAGAGATCGCGCTGATACGCAGTATTTT. Its translation: CATSRDRADTQYF.

V usage is TRBV10-3 and J usage is TRBJ2-1; maybe TRBD1 (6 bases). V gave up 2 bases and J gave up 10 bases, with 9 bases separating them. Germline assignment: CDR1 ENHRY and CDR2 SYGVKD. This CDR3 is built from 12 residues. CDR3 coding DNA: TGTGCCATCAGTGAGCGACAGGCGGAGCAGTTCTTC. It specifies CAISERQAEQFF.

A single count supports this clone. This chain links TRBV28 with TRBJ2-2; D perhaps matches TRBD1 (5 bases). The CDR3 loop spans 14 amino acids. The V and J ends lost 1 base and 5 bases respectively, with 8 bases between them. The germline V gene encodes CDR1 MDHEN and CDR2 SYDVKM. In DNA, the CDR3 is TGTGCCAGCAGTTTATCGGCAGGGACCGGGGAGCTGTTTTTT. Its translation is CASSLSAGTGELFF.

This clone was counted a few times. The chain couples TRBV7-9 to TRBJ1-2, with D perhaps TRBD1 (5 bases). The CDR3 consists of 16 residues. Per germline, CDR1 SEHNR and CDR2 FQNEAQ (reference sequence). Trimming removed 0 bases at V and 7 bases at J, with 18 bases between. The CDR3 reads CASSLAHPGFTRGYTF. The CDR3 nucleotides are TGTGCCAGCAGCTTAGCGCACCCAGGGTTCACTCGTGGCTACACCTTC. Full variable domain (missing parts from reference TRBV7-9 and TRBJ1-2): DTGVSQNPRHKITKRGQNVTFRCDPISEHNRLYWYRQTLGQGPEFLTYFQNEAQLEKSRLLSDRFSAERPKGSFSTLEIQRTEQGDSAMYLCASSLAHPGFTRGYTFGSGTRLTVV.

The V call is TRBV19, the J call TRBJ1-1; D might be TRBD1 (5 bases). The CDR3 covers 16 residues. The germline CDR1 and CDR2 sequences are LNHDA and SQIVND (reference sequence). Trimming stripped 3 bases from V and 1 base from J, with 15 bases between. The CDR3 region has the DNA TGTGCCAGTAGTATTGGCAGGGCGTACTCGAACACTGAAGCTTTCTTT. It specifies CASSIGRAYSNTEAFF.

The CDR3 is CASSQARRFNEQFF. CDR3 in DNA: TGTGCCAGCAGCCAAGCCCGCAGATTCAATGAGCAGTTCTTC. The chain combines TRBV3-1 (or the pseudogene TRBV3-2) with TRBJ2-1, with no clear D. The CDR3 runs 14 residues. Germline CDR1 is LGHDT and CDR2 is YNNKEL (reference sequence). The V gene lost 1 base and the J gene lost 6 bases, with 10 bases spanning the gap.